This TCR beta chain stems from a study of cytomegalovirus exposure and HLA in healthy donors. About the research overall: Genotyping of roughly 400 donors showed that 80% to 85% belonged to the Caucasian-associated ancestry cluster.

Primers included in the PCR were 60 Vbeta and 13 Jbeta primers. Libraries were prepared by immunoSEQ multiplex PCR; TCRdb keeps only in-frame clonotypes and omits some of them. The sample records 100,000 to 150,000 clones, 65% to 90% being singletons. Germline assignment: CDR1 ENHRY and CDR2 SYGVKD. V was trimmed by 6 bases and J by 4 bases, leaving 9 bases between them. The CDR3 has 12 residues. Study-level findings and limits: The analysis excluded some indistinguishable V segments, including TRBV6-2 and TRBV6-3. Researchers reportedly found TCR beta sequences accurately predicted most subjects' HLA-A and HLA-B alleles. Rarity characterized most TCR sequences, yet some public TCRs appeared in many donors.

Points on this clone: What it binds is unknown.

This chain uses TRBV10-3 with TRBJ2-5; possibly TRBD1 for D (5 bases). The specimen was PBMCs. The clonotype was recovered from a man aged 45-65 years in good health and CMV-seronegative. CDR3 protein: CAISREAETQYF. In nucleotides, the CDR3 is TGTGCCATCAGCAGGGAAGCAGAGACCCAGTACTTC.